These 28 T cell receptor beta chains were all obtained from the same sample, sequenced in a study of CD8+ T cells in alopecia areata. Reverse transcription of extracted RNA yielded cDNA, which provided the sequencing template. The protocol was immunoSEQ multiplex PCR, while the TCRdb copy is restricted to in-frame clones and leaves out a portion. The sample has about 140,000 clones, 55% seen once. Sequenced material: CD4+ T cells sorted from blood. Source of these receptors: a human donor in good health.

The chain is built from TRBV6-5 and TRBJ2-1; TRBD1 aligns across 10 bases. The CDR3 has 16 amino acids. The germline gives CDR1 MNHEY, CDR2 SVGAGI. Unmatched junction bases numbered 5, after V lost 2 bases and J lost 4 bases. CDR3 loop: CASSYGRTGGYNEQFF. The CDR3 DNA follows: TGTGCCAGCAGTTACGGCCGGACAGGGGGATACAATGAGCAGTTCTTC.

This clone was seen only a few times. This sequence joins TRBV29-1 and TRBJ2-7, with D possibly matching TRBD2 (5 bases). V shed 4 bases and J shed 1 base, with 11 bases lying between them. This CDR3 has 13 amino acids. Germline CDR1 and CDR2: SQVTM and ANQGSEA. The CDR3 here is CSVASSNSYEQYF. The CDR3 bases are TGCAGCGTTGCTAGCTCAAATTCCTACGAGCAGTACTTC.

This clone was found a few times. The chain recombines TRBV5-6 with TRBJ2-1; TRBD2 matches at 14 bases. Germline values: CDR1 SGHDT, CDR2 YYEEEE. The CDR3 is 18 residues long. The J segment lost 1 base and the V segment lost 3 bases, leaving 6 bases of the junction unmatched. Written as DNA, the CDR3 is TGTGCCAGCAGCTCCTGGACTAGCGGGAGGCAATCCTACAATGAGCAGTTCTTC. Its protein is CASSSWTSGRQSYNEQFF.

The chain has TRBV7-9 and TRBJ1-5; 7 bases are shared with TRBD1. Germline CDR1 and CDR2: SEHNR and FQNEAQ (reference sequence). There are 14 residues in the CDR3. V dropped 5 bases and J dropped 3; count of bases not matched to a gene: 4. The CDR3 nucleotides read TGTGCCAGCAGCACAGACAGGGACAATCAGCCCCAGCATTTT. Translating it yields CASSTDRDNQPQHF.

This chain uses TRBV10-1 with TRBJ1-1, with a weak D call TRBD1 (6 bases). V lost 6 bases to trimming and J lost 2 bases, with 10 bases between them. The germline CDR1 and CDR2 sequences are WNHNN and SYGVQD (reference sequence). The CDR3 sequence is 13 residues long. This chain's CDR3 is CASRGGTNTEAFF. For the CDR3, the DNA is TGCGCCAGCAGGGGGGGGACAAACACTGAAGCTTTCTTT.

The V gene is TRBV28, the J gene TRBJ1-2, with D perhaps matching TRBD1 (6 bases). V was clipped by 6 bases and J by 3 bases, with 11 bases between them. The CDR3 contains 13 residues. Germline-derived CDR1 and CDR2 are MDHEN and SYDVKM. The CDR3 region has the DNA TGTGCCAGCAGCCTTACAGGGTACTATGGCTACACCTTC. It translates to CASSLTGYYGYTF.

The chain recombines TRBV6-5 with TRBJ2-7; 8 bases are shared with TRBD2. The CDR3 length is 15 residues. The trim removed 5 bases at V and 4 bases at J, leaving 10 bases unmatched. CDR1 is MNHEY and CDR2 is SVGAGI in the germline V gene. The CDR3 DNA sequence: TGTGCCAGCAGTCTCTCGGGGGGGCGTTTTTACGAGCAGTACTTC. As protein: CASSLSGGRFYEQYF.

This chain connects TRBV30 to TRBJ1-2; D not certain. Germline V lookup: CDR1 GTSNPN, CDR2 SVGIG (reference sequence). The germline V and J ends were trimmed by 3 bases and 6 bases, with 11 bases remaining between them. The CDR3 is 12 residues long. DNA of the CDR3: TGTGCCTGGAGGCCTGGCGGGGATGGCTACACCTTC. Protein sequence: CAWRPGGDGYTF. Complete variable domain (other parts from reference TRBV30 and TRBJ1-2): SQTIHQWPATLVQPVGSPLSLECTVEGTSNPNLYWYRQAAGRGLQLLFYSVGIGQISSEVPQNLSASRPQDRQFILSSKKLLLSDSGFYLCAWRPGGDGYTFGSGTRLTVV.

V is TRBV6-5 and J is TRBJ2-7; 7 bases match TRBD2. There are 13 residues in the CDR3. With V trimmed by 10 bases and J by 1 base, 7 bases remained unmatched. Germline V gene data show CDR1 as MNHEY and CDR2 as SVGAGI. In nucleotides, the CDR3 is TGTGCCACCGTAAGCGGGGATTCCTACGAGCAGTACTTC. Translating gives CATVSGDSYEQYF.

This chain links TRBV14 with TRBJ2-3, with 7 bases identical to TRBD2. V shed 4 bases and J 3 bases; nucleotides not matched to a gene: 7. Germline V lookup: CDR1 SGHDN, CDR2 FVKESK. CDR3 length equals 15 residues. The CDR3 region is CASSPAGLLTDTQYF. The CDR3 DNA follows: TGTGCCAGCAGCCCCGCGGGACTACTGACAGATACGCAGTATTTT.

The CDR3 spells CSVTTGAVIEAFF. DNA for the CDR3: TGCAGCGTTACGACAGGGGCGGTTATTGAAGCTTTCTTT. This sequence joins TRBV29-1 and TRBJ1-1; the match to TRBD1 covers 8 bases. Trimming cost V 5 bases and J 7 bases; bases outside gene matches: 9. Germline CDR1 reads SQVTM; CDR2 reads ANQGSEA. There are 13 residues in the CDR3.

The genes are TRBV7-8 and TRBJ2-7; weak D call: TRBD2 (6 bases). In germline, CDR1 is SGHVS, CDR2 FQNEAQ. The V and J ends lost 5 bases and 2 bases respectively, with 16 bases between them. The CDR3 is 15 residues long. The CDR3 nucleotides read TGTGCCAGCAGCCCTAGGAGGGAGTTCGCCTACGAGCAGTACTTC. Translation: CASSPRREFAYEQYF.

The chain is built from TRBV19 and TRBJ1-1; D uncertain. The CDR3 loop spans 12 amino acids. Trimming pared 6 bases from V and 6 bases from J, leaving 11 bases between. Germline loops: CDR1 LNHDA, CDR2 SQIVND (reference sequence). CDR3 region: CASSSLRAEAFF. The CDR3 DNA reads TGTGCCAGTAGCTCATTGAGAGCTGAAGCTTTCTTT.

CDR3 sequence reads: CASHFPNTEAFF. The CDR3, as DNA: TGTGCCAGCCACTTCCCAAACACTGAAGCTTTCTTT. The chain couples TRBV2 to TRBJ1-1; D not certain. Trimming removed 8 bases from V and 2 bases from J, with 9 bases in between. This CDR3 is built from 12 residues. Germline V gives CDR1 SNHLY, CDR2 FYNNEI. The full variable domain, with the rest looked up from reference TRBV2 and TRBJ1-1, is EPEVTQTPSHQVTQMGQEVILRCVPISNHLYFYWYRQILGQKVEFLVSFYNNEISEKSEIFDDQFSVERPDGSNFTLKIRSTKLEDSAMYFCASHFPNTEAFFGQGTRLTVV.

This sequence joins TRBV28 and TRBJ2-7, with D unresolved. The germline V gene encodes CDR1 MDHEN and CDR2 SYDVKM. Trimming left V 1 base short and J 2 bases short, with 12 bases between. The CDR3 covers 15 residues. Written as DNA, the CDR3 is TGTGCCAGCAGTTTATTAGGTAGCCTTCCCTACGAGCAGTACTTC. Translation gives CASSLLGSLPYEQYF.

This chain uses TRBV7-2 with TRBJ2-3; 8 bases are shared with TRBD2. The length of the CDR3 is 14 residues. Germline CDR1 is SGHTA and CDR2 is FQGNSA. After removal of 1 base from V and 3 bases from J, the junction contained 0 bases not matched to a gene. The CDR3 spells CASSLGGRTDTQYF. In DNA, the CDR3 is TGTGCCAGCAGCTTAGGCGGGAGGACAGATACGCAGTATTTT. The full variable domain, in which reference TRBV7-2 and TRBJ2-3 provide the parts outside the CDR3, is GAGVSQSPSNKVTEKGKDVELRCDPISGHTALYWYRQSLGQGLEFLIYFQGNSAPDKSGLPSDRFSAERTGGSVSTLTIQRTQQEDSAVYLCASSLGGRTDTQYFGPGTRLTVL.

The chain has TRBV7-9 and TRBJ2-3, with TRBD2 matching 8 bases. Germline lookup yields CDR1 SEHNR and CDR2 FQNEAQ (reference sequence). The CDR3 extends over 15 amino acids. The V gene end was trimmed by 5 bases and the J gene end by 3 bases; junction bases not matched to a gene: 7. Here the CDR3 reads CASSPTRGGTDTQYF. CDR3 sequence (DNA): TGTGCCAGCAGCCCTACCCGGGGGGGGACAGATACGCAGTATTTT. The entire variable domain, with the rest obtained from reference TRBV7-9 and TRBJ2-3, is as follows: DTGVSQNPRHKITKRGQNVTFRCDPISEHNRLYWYRQTLGQGPEFLTYFQNEAQLEKSRLLSDRFSAERPKGSFSTLEIQRTEQGDSAMYLCASSPTRGGTDTQYFGPGTRLTVL.

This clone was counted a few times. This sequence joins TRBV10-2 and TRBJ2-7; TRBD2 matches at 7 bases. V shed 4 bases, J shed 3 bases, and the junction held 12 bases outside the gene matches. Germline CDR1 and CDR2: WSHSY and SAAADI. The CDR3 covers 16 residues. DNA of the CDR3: TGCGCCAGCAGTGGCCACCCCATAGGCGGGAGCTACGAGCAGTACTTC. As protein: CASSGHPIGGSYEQYF.

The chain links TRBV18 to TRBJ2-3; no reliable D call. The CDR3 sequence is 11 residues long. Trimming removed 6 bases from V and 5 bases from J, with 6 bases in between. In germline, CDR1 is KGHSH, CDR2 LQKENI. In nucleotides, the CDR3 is TGTGCCAGCTCGAAGCGAGATACGCAGTATTTT. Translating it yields CASSKRDTQYF.

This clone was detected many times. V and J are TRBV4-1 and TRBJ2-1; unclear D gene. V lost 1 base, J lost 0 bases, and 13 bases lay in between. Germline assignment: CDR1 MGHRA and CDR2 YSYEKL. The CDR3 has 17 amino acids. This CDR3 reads CASSQVDLGLSYNEQFF. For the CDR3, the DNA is TGCGCCAGCAGCCAAGTGGACCTAGGCCTCTCCTACAATGAGCAGTTCTTC.

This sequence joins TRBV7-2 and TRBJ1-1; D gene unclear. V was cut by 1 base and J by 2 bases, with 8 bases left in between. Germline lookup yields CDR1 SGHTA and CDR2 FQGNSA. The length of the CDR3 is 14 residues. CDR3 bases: TGTGCCAGCAGCTTAGTGCCTGAAAACACTGAAGCTTTCTTT. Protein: CASSLVPENTEAFF.

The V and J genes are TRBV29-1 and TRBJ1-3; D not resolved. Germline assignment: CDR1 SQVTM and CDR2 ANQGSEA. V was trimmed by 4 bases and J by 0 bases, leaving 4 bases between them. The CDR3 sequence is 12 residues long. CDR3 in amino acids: CSVVVSGNTIYF. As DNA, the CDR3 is TGCAGCGTTGTAGTCTCTGGAAACACCATATATTTT. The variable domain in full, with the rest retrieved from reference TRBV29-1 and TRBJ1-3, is SAVISQKPSRDICQRGTSLTIQCQVDSQVTMMFWYRQQPGQSLTLIATANQGSEATYESGFVIDKFPISRPNLTFSTLTVSNMSPEDSSIYLCSVVVSGNTIYFGEGSWLTVV.

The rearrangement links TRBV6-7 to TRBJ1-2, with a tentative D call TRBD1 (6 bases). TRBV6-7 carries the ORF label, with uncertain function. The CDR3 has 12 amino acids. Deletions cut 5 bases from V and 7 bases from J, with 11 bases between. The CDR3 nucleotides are TGTGCCAGCAGTGAACAGGGATGTGGCTACACCTTC. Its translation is CASSEQGCGYTF.

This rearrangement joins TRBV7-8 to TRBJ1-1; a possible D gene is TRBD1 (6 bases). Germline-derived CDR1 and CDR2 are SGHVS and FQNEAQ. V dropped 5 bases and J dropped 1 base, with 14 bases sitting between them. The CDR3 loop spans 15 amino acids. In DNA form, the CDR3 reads TGTGCCAGCAGCGCACTCCGGGACACGAACACTGAAGCTTTCTTT. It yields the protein CASSALRDTNTEAFF.

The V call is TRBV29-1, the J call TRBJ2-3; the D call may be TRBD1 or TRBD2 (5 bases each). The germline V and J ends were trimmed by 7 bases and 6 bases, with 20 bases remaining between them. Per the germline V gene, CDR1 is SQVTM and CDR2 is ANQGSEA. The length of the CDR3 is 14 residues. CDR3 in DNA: TGCAGCGCCCTAGGTGGGACCGTTGGGGATACGCAGTATTTT. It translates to CSALGGTVGDTQYF.

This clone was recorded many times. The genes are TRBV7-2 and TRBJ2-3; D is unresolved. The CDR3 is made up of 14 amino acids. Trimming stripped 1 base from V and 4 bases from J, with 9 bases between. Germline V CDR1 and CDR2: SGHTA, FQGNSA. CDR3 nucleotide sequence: TGTGCCAGCAGCTTAGGGTGGAGTTCAGATACGCAGTATTTT. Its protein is CASSLGWSSDTQYF.

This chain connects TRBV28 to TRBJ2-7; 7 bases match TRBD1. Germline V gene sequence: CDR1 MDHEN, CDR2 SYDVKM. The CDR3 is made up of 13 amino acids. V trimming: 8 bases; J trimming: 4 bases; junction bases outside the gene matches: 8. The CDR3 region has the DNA TGTGCCAGCGGGCGACAGGGATTGTACGAGCAGTACTTC. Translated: CASGRQGLYEQYF.

CDR3: CASSSPPYGETQYF. The DNA of the CDR3 is TGTGCCAGCAGTTCCCCCCCTTATGGGGAGACCCAGTACTTC. The J gene is TRBJ2-5, the V gene TRBV28; unclear D gene. Trimming left V 4 bases short and J 5 bases short, with 14 bases between. Germline V CDR1 and CDR2: MDHEN, SYDVKM. CDR3 length: 14 residues.